This TCR beta chain was captured by sequencing in a study of OX40 agonist ivuxolimab in advanced cancers. Points from the study as a whole: Blood T cells, both CD4+ and CD8+, expanded clonally by week 6 at 0.1 to 3.0 mg/kg.

The data were produced by immunoSEQ multiplex PCR, yet TCRdb's version contains in-frame clones alone and is incomplete. The sample records about 15,000 clones, roughly 91% being singletons. As to this clone: The antigen remains undetermined.

The CDR3 is 17 residues long. J was trimmed by 3 bases and V by 6 bases; bases with no gene match: 10. CDR1 ENHRY and CDR2 SYGVKD come from the germline V gene. The V call is TRBV10-3, the J call TRBJ2-1; TRBD2 aligns across 11 bases. The clonotype comes from an adult with an advanced solid tumor such as melanoma, head and neck, liver or kidney cancer. The sample was CD4+ or CD8+ T cells sorted from blood, taken in a trial of the OX40 agonist ivuxolimab. CDR3 sequence: CAIRNKTSGIGYNEQFF. CDR3 coding DNA: TGTGCCATCAGGAACAAGACTAGCGGGATAGGCTACAATGAGCAGTTCTTC.